The 25 T cell receptor beta chains below come from one sample, sequenced in a study of blood T cells in healthy people across ages. PCR was performed a second time for roughly 7 to 11 cycles using a sample-barcoded 5' primer and a J-beta primer mix. From the 5' RACE reads, TCRdb called clonotypes with MiXCR, one entry per CDR3 protein. Of approximately 780,000 distinct CDR3 sequences listed, about a quarter are singletons. These data also featured in a second study, about T cells of mothers and their children.

Input material: blood. These receptors originate from a boy aged 5-17 years in good health.

The chain combines TRBV10-3 with TRBJ1-1; possibly TRBD1 for D (5 bases). Trimming left V 7 bases short and J 0 bases short, with 27 bases between. Germline CDR1 is ENHRY and CDR2 is SYGVKD. The CDR3 covers 19 residues. The CDR3 region is CAIIRLPQGAEIMNTEAFF. DNA of the CDR3: TGTGCCATCATTCGACTCCCCCAAGGGGCCGAGATAATGAACACTGAAGCTTTCTTT.

This clonotype was recorded once. V usage is TRBV12-3 or TRBV12-4 and J usage is TRBJ2-1; 9 nucleotides line up with TRBD1. The CDR3 loop spans 13 amino acids. V was clipped by 7 bases and J by 8 bases; unmatched bases: 6. The chain's CDR3 is CASIPGQGDEQFF. DNA for the CDR3: TGTGCCAGCATCCCGGGACAGGGAGATGAGCAGTTCTTC.

This chain links TRBV6-1 with TRBJ2-6; a possible D gene is TRBD1 (5 bases). The CDR3 has 15 residues. The V gene lost 8 bases and the J gene lost 0 bases, with 11 bases spanning the gap. Germline loops: CDR1 MNHNS, CDR2 SASEGT. The CDR3 is CASRQSFSGANVLTF. CDR3 nucleotide sequence: TGTGCCAGCCGACAGAGCTTCTCTGGGGCCAACGTCCTGACTTTC.

This clonotype turned up a few times. This rearrangement joins TRBV7-9 to TRBJ2-5; TRBD2 matches 9 bases. The germline V gene encodes CDR1 SEHNR and CDR2 FQNEAQ (reference sequence). This CDR3 region has 17 residues. The V gene end was trimmed by 4 bases and the J gene end by 4 bases; junction bases not matched to a gene: 13. CDR3 DNA: TGTGCCAGCAGCTACACCAATTGGCGGGGGGGCCGAGAGACCCAGTACTTC. It translates to CASSYTNWRGGRETQYF.

A single count supports this clonotype. The chain links TRBV20-1 to TRBJ2-7; 7 bases are a match to TRBD1. The CDR3 extends over 13 amino acids. Germline loops: CDR1 DFQATT, CDR2 SNEGSKA (reference sequence). Trimming at V came to 5 bases and at J to 3 bases, leaving 7 bases not matched to a gene. DNA for the CDR3: TGCAGTGCTTCCTTGGGACAGATCTACGAGCAGTACTTC. Protein: CSASLGQIYEQYF.

This clonotype was observed a few times. The chain links TRBV19 to TRBJ2-5; possible D gene TRBD2, 6 bases. The V end was cut by 3 bases, the J end by 2 bases, with 16 bases between. The CDR3 is made up of 16 amino acids. Germline V gives CDR1 LNHDA, CDR2 SQIVND (reference sequence). The CDR3 coding sequence is TGTGCCAGTAGTATGGGGGGTGCGGCAGCTCAAGAGACCCAGTACTTC. Its protein is CASSMGGAAAQETQYF. The full variable domain, its missing parts supplied by reference TRBV19 and TRBJ2-5, is DGGITQSPKYLFRKEGQNVTLSCEQNLNHDAMYWYRQDPGQGLRLIYYSQIVNDFQKGDIAEGYSVSREKKESFPLTVTSAQKNPTAFYLCASSMGGAAAQETQYFGPGTRLLVL.

This chain links TRBV12-3 or TRBV12-4 with TRBJ2-3, with TRBD2 matching 8 bases. This CDR3 spans 14 amino acids. Trimming took 6 bases from V and 2 from J; bases not matched to a gene: 4. The chain's CDR3 is CASRLAETTDTQYF. For the CDR3, the DNA is TGTGCCAGCAGACTAGCGGAGACCACAGATACGCAGTATTTT.

The chain has TRBV11-2 and TRBJ1-4, with D unclear. V was pared by 4 bases and J by 8 bases, with 17 bases between. This CDR3 is built from 15 residues. Germline CDR1 is SGHAT and CDR2 is FQNNGV. The CDR3 DNA sequence: TGTGCCAGCAGCTCGCAGGTCCAAAAAGGGGAAAAACTGTTTTTT. It specifies CASSSQVQKGEKLFF.

The rearrangement links TRBV9 to TRBJ2-6; TRBD1 might be the D (5 bases). The germline CDR1 and CDR2 sequences are SGDLS and YYNGEE. The V gene lost 3 bases and the J gene lost 4 bases, with 11 bases spanning the gap. The CDR3 has 15 residues. CDR3 region: CASSGGRAGANVLTF. DNA for the CDR3: TGTGCCAGCAGCGGAGGCAGGGCCGGGGCCAACGTCCTGACTTTC.

This clonotype was picked up a small number of times. The chain recombines TRBV7-3 with TRBJ2-7; TRBD1 aligns across 7 bases. V dropped 5 bases and J dropped 2; count of bases not matched to a gene: 12. The germline CDR1 and CDR2 sequences are SGHTA and FQGTGA. The length of the CDR3 is 16 residues. CDR3 in amino acids: CASSPVPGTETYEQYF. CDR3 sequence (DNA): TGTGCCAGCAGCCCAGTACCCGGGACAGAGACCTACGAGCAGTACTTC.

The rearrangement joins TRBV20-1 to TRBJ1-2; D possibly corresponds to TRBD1 (6 bases). V lost 2 bases and J 4 bases, leaving 29 bases between the germline ends. Germline-derived CDR1 and CDR2 are DFQATT and SNEGSKA (reference sequence). The CDR3 has 19 amino acids. CDR3 in amino acids: CSARIPTIVTGSSGYGYTF. CDR3 coding DNA: TGCAGTGCTAGAATCCCCACGATCGTAACAGGGTCCAGCGGCTATGGCTACACCTTC.

V is TRBV5-1 and J is TRBJ2-7, with D possibly matching TRBD1 (5 bases). This CDR3 has 14 amino acids. The germline V gene has CDR1 SGHRS and CDR2 YFSETQ. Deletions cut 4 bases from V and 5 bases from J, with 16 bases between. The CDR3 DNA reads TGCGCCAGCAGCCCCATAGGGGTAAAGAACGAGCAGTACTTC. Amino acid sequence: CASSPIGVKNEQYF.

The V gene is TRBV10-2, the J gene TRBJ1-1; 9 bases line up with TRBD1. The germline gives CDR1 WSHSY, CDR2 SAAADI. V lost 6 bases to trimming and J lost 4 bases; unmatched junction nucleotides: 6. The CDR3 contains 14 residues. The CDR3 is CASSQTGGLTEAFF. The CDR3 DNA reads TGCGCCAGCAGCCAGACAGGGGGACTCACTGAAGCTTTCTTT.

This clonotype was counted a few times. The CDR3 DNA reads as TGTGCCAGCAGCGTAGGGATGGGAGAGACCCAGTACTTC. Residues: CASSVGMGETQYF. The chain couples TRBV9 to TRBJ2-5; no firm D call. The germline gives CDR1 SGDLS, CDR2 YYNGEE. Trimming pared 0 bases from V and 4 bases from J, leaving 7 bases between. This CDR3 spans 13 amino acids.

This clonotype was counted only a few times. The rearrangement joins TRBV3-1 to TRBJ1-4; D is unclear. The length of the CDR3 is 14 residues. CDR1 is LGHDT, CDR2 YNNKEL, per germline (reference sequence). The V and J ends lost 7 bases and 6 bases respectively, with 15 bases between them. CDR3 in amino acids: CASTRSGLDEKLFF. The CDR3 DNA reads as TGTGCCAGCACCAGGAGCGGCCTGGATGAAAAACTGTTTTTT.

Turning to this clonotype: A read error is possible here, since a much larger clone lies one base away. The CDR3 spells CASSQDDEQYF. The CDR3 region has the DNA TGCGCCAGCAGCCAAGATGACGAGCAGTACTTC. V and J are TRBV4-1 and TRBJ2-7, with D unclear. Germline values: CDR1 MGHRA, CDR2 YSYEKL. Trimming pared 0 bases from V and 5 bases from J, leaving 2 bases between. The CDR3 loop spans 11 amino acids.

This clonotype appeared a few times. CDR3 DNA sequence: TGTGCCAGCAGCTCCCTAGCTAGCGGGGGGCTCAATGAGCAGTTCTTC. Protein: CASSSLASGGLNEQFF. The rearrangement joins TRBV7-3 to TRBJ2-1, with 11 bases lining up with TRBD2. V gave up 4 bases and J gave up 6 bases; unmatched junction bases: 8. CDR3 length equals 16 residues. The germline CDR1 and CDR2 sequences are SGHTA and FQGTGA. Complete variable domain (other parts from reference TRBV7-3 and TRBJ2-1): GAGVSQTPSNKVTEKGKYVELRCDPISGHTALYWYRQSLGQGPEFLIYFQGTGAADDSGLPNDRFFAVRPEGSVSTLKIQRTERGDSAVYLCASSSLASGGLNEQFFGPGTRLTVL.

The CDR3 loop reads CASRWDPGPGYSYEQYF. CDR3 bases: TGTGCAAGTCGCTGGGACCCCGGACCAGGGTACTCCTACGAGCAGTACTTC. The chain employs TRBV12-2 and TRBJ2-7; the table's D call of TRBD1 was not tested on the DNA. TRBV12-2 is a pseudogene. The CDR3 spans 17 residues.

This clonotype was found a few times. The chain employs TRBV5-1 and TRBJ2-5; TRBD2 matches 7 bases. Judging by the DNA end, TRBJ2-7 fits better; the J call may be wrong. The germline CDR1 and CDR2 sequences are SGHRS and YFSETQ. This CDR3 is built from 14 residues. The CDR3 loop reads CASSILAESYEQYF. The DNA of the CDR3 is TGCGCCAGCAGCATCCTAGCGGAGTCCTACGAGCAGTACTTC.

The chain has TRBV13 and TRBJ1-2; D is perhaps TRBD1 (5 bases). The CDR3 loop spans 14 amino acids. V was clipped by 5 bases and J by 3 bases, with 13 bases between them. Germline-derived CDR1 and CDR2 are PRHDT and FYEKMQ (reference sequence). CDR3 sequence: CASSSSGRDYGYTF. CDR3 coding DNA: TGTGCCAGCAGCAGTTCGGGACGGGACTATGGCTACACCTTC.

The V gene is TRBV29-1, the J gene TRBJ1-1, with D maybe TRBD1 (6 bases). The length of the CDR3 is 14 residues. Between the trimmed V and J ends, which lost 3 bases and 3 bases, there was a span of 14 bases. The germline V gene encodes CDR1 SQVTM and CDR2 ANQGSEA. The CDR3 spells CSVDTTRGYTEAFF. The CDR3 DNA reads TGCAGCGTTGACACGACAAGGGGGTACACTGAAGCTTTCTTT.

This clonotype came up a few times. The chain carries TRBV9 and TRBJ2-5, with 10 bases matching TRBD2. The CDR3 runs to 15 residues. V lost 4 bases to trimming and J lost 4 bases; unmatched junction nucleotides: 7. CDR1 and CDR2 from the germline V gene are SGDLS and YYNGEE. CDR3 region: CASSSSGGAPETQYF. The CDR3, as DNA: TGTGCCAGCAGCTCCAGCGGGGGGGCTCCAGAGACCCAGTACTTC.

This clonotype came up a few times. The chain has TRBV28 and TRBJ2-7; 7 bases agree with TRBD1. The CDR3 has 15 amino acids. Trimming cost V 5 bases and J 4 bases; bases outside gene matches: 11. Germline lookup yields CDR1 MDHEN and CDR2 SYDVKM. The CDR3 DNA is TGTGCCAGCAGTAAGCTCATGACAGGGTCATACGAGCAGTACTTC. Translating gives CASSKLMTGSYEQYF.

Regarding this clonotype: A read error may account for a junction end that differs from germline. The chain combines TRBV11-2 with TRBJ1-6, with D unresolved. CDR3 length: 14 amino acids. Germline CDR1 reads SGHAT; CDR2 reads FQNNGV. The CDR3 loop reads CASSFAAYNSPLHF. The CDR3 nucleotides read TGTGCCAGCAGCTTCGCGGCCTACAATTCACCCCTCCACTTT.

The chain recombines TRBV6-4 with TRBJ2-6; D call uncertain. CDR3 size: 16 residues. Between the trimmed V and J ends, which lost 4 bases and 0 bases, there was a span of 10 bases. Germline lookup yields CDR1 MRHNA and CDR2 SNTAGT. The DNA for the CDR3 is TGTGCCAGCAGTGTAGAACCGAACTCTGGGGCCAACGTCCTGACTTTC. It translates to CASSVEPNSGANVLTF.